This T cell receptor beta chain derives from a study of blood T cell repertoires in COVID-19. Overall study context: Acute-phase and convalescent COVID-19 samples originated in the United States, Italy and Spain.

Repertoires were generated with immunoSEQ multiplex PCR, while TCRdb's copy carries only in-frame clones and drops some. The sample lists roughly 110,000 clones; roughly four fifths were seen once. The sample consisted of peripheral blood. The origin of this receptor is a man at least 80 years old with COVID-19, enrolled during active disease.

This CDR3 is CASSLGAGQETQYF. The CDR3 DNA sequence: TGCGCCAGCAGCTTGGGGGCAGGCCAAGAGACCCAGTACTTC. The gene calls are TRBV5-1 and TRBJ2-5, with D uncertain. This CDR3 has 14 residues. Trimming removed 0 bases at V and 1 base at J, with 7 bases between. Germline loops: CDR1 SGHRS, CDR2 YFSETQ.